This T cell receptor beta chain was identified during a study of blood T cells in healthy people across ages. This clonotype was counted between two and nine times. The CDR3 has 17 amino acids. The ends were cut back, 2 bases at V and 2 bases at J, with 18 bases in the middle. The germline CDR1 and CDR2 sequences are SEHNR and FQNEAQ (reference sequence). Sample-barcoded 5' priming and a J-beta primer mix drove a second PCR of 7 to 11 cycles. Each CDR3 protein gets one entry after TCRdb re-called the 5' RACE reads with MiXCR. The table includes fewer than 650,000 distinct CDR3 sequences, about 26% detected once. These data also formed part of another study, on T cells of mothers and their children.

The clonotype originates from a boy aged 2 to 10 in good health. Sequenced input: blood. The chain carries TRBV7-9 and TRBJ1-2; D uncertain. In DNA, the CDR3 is TGTGCCAGCAGCTTATCCCCCTCCCGGGCTGGGAACTATGGCTACACCTTC. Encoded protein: CASSLSPSRAGNYGYTF.